This T cell receptor (beta chain) was sequenced in a study of blood T cell repertoires in COVID-19. Data came from immunoSEQ multiplex PCR; TCRdb stores just in-frame clones and leaves some out. The data show just over 300,000 clones, around 86% seen once. Germline loops: CDR1 SGHDT, CDR2 YYEEEE. The V segment lost 4 bases and the J segment 6 bases; nucleotides outside the gene matches: 7. This CDR3 contains 14 residues. This clone showed up just a few times. The receptor's source is a young man who had recovered from COVID-19. The chain is built from TRBV5-6 and TRBJ2-1; 7 nucleotides match TRBD2. The sequenced sample was PBMCs or T cells enriched from blood (not recorded which). Written as DNA, the CDR3 is TGTGCCAGCAGCACGCGGACTAGAGGCAATGAGCAGTTCTTC. It yields the protein CASSTRTRGNEQFF.